The TCR beta chain described here comes from a study of blood T cell repertoires in COVID-19. Study-level information: COVID-19 samples, acute and convalescent, were from the United States, Italy and Spain. From T cells, B-cell-depleted T cells, or PBMCs came the material, which was cDNA or gDNA.

Per the authors' pipeline: Scientists estimated how many nucleated cells there were by amplifying reference gene primers. Measured with immunoSEQ multiplex PCR; TCRdb has only the in-frame clones, and not every one. The V and J calls and clone size are taken from that table; D and trimming were inferred from the DNA. This table holds some 230,000 clones, 70% to 90% found once. Germline V gives CDR1 MDHEN, CDR2 SYDVKM. The length of the CDR3 is 15 residues. The V segment lost 5 bases and the J segment 2 bases; nucleotides outside the gene matches: 8. Sequenced material: peripheral blood. The sequence was collected from a man between 45 and 60 years old who had recovered from COVID-19. The rearrangement joins TRBV28 to TRBJ2-7, with 8 bases matching TRBD1. DNA for the CDR3: TGTGCCAGCAGTCAAACCGGGACAGGTACCTACGAGCAGTACTTC. Translated, it gives CASSQTGTGTYEQYF. The entire variable domain, with the rest obtained from reference TRBV28 and TRBJ2-7, is as follows: DVKVTQSSRYLVKRTGEKVFLECVQDMDHENMFWYRQDPGLGLRLIYFSYDVKMKEKGDIPEGYSVSREKKERFSLILESASTNQTSMYLCASSQTGTGTYEQYFGPGTRLTVT.